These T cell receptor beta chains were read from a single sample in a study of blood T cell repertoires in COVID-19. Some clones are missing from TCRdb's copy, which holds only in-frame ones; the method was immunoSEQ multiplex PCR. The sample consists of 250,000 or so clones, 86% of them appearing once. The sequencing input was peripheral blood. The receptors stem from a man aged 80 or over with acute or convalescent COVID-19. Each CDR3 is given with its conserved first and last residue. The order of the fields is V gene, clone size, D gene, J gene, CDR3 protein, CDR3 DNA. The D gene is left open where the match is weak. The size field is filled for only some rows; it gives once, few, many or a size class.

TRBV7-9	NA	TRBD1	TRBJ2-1	CASRHPGGLGPSEQFF	TGTGCCAGCAGGCATCCAGGGGGCCTCGGGCCCAGTGAGCAGTTCTTC
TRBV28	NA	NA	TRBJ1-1	CASISPRGWGTEAFF	TGTGCCAGCATCTCCCCCAGGGGTTGGGGCACTGAAGCTTTCTTT
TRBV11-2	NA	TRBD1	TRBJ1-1	CASSENRGLPEAFF	TGTGCCAGCAGCGAAAACAGGGGGCTCCCTGAAGCTTTCTTT
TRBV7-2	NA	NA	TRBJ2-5	CASSLLGLAGKETQYF	TGTGCCAGCAGCTTACTGGGACTGGCGGGGAAAGAGACCCAGTACTTC
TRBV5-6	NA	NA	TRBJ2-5	CASSWNPGVRETQYF	TGTGCCAGCAGCTGGAACCCAGGGGTCCGGGAGACCCAGTACTTC
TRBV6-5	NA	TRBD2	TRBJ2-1	CASSYLSGTRSNEQFF	TGTGCCAGCAGTTACCTTTCCGGGACTAGAAGCAATGAGCAGTTCTTC
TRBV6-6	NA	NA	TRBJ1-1	CASIMGGSTEAFF	TGTGCCAGCATCATGGGGGGAAGCACTGAAGCTTTCTTT
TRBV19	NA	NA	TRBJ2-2	CASSLDRRPTGELFF	TGTGCCAGTAGTCTCGACAGACGGCCGACCGGGGAGCTGTTTTTT
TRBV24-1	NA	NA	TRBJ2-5	CATSDVRGNQETQYF	TGTGCCACCAGTGACGTGAGGGGGAACCAAGAGACCCAGTACTTC
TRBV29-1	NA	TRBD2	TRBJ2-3	CSVDRLAADTQYF	TGCAGCGTTGATCGGCTAGCGGCAGATACGCAGTATTTT
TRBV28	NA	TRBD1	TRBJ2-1	CASSLQGARNEQFF	TGTGCCAGCAGTTTACAGGGGGCACGGAATGAGCAGTTCTTC
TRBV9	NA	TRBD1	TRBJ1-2	CASSAGTGLYGYTF	TGTGCCAGCAGCGCCGGGACAGGGCTTTATGGCTACACCTTC
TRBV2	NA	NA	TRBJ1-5	CASSEGQVSNQPQHF	TGTGCCAGCAGTGAGGGACAAGTTAGCAATCAGCCCCAGCATTTT
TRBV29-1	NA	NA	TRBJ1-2	CSVDGQGNYGYTF	TGCAGCGTTGACGGGCAGGGGAACTATGGCTACACCTTC
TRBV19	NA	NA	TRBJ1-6	CASRERSLRDNSPLHF	TGTGCCAGTAGGGAGCGTTCCTTACGAGATAATTCACCCCTCCACTTT
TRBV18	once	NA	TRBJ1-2	CASSADRSNYGYTF	TGTGCCAGCTCCGCCGACAGGTCTAACTATGGCTACACCTTC
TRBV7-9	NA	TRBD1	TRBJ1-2	CASSFSQGAKGYTF	TGTGCCAGCAGCTTTTCGCAGGGGGCGAAGGGCTACACCTTC
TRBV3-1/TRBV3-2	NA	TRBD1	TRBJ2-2	CASSTPGTGIAGELFF	TGTGCCAGCAGCACTCCCGGGACAGGGATCGCCGGGGAGCTGTTTTTT
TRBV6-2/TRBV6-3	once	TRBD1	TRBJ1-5	CASSLGTGPYLSNQPQHF	TGTGCCAGCAGTTTGGGGACAGGACCTTATTTGAGCAATCAGCCCCAGCATTTT
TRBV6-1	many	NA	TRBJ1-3	CASSESGRGLLGNTIYF	TGTGCCAGCAGTGAAAGTGGCAGGGGTCTGCTTGGAAACACCATATATTTT
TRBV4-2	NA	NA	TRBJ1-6	CASSQGGDSPLHF	TGTGCCAGCAGCCAAGGAGGCGATTCACCCCTCCACTTT